Described below is a single T cell receptor (beta chain) sequence and its context. This sample is drawn from a study of T cell repertoires in cytomegalovirus infection. TCRdb re-derived calls from the reads in MiXCR, one entry per CDR3 protein. The sample lists approximately 700,000 distinct CDR3 sequences; approximately 40% were seen once. This CDR3 comprises 13 residues. Germline V lookup: CDR1 SGHTA, CDR2 FQGNSA. Trimming shortened V by 3 bases and J by 5 bases, and 11 bases separated the two germline ends. The receptor's source is a human donor in good health (CMV status not recorded). Some clones in this sample may be carry-over from other donors' samples. Sequencing was performed on PBMCs. The chain is built from TRBV7-2 and TRBJ2-7, with a possible D match to TRBD1 (5 bases). CDR3 residues: CASSFRQGNEQYF. CDR3 nucleotides: TGTGCCAGCAGCTTCAGGCAGGGTAACGAGCAGTACTTC.